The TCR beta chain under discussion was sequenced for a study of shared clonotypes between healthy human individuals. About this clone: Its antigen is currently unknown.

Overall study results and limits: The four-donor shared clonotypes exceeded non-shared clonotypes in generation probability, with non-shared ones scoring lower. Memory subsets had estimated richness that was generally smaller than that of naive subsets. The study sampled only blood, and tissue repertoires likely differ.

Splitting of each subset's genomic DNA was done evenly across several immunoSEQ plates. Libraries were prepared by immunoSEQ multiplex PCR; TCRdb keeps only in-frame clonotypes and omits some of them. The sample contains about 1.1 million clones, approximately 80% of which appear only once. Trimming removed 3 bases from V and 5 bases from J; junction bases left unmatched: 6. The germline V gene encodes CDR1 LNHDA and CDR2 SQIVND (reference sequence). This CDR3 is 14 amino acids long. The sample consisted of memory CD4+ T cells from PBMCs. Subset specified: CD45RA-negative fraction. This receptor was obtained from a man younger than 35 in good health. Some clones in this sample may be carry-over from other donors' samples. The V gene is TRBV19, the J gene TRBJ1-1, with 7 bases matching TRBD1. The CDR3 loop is CASSMGAGGTEAFF. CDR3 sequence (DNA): TGTGCCAGTAGTATGGGGGCAGGGGGAACTGAAGCTTTCTTT.